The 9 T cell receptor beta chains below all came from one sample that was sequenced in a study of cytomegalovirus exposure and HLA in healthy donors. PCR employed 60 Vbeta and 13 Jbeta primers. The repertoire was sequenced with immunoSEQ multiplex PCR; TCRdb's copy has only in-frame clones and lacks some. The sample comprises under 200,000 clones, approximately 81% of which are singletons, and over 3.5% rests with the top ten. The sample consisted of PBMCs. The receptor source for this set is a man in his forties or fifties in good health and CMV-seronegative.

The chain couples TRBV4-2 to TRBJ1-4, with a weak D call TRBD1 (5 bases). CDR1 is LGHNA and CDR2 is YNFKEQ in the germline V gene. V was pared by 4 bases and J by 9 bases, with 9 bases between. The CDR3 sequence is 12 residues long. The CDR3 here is CASSLGEQKLFF. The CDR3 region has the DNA TGTGCCAGCAGCCTAGGGGAACAAAAACTGTTTTTT.

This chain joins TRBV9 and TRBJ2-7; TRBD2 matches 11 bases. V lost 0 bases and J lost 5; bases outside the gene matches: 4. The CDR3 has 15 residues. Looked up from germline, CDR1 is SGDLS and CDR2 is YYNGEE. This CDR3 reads CASSVEGGLADEQYF. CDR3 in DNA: TGTGCCAGCAGCGTAGAGGGGGGACTAGCGGACGAGCAGTACTTC.

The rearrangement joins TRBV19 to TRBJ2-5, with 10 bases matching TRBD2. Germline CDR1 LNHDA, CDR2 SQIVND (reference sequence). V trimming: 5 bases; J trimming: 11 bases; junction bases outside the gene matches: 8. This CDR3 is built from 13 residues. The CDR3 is CASSRLAGAPQYF. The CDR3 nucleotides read TGTGCCAGTAGTCGGCTAGCGGGGGCCCCGCAGTACTTC.

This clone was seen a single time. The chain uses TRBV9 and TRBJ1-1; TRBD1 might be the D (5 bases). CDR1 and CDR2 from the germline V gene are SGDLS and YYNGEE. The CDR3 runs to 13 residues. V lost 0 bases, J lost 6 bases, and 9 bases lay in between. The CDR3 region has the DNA TGTGCCAGCAGCGTAGGGGAAGGGGCTGAAGCTTTCTTT. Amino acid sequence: CASSVGEGAEAFF.

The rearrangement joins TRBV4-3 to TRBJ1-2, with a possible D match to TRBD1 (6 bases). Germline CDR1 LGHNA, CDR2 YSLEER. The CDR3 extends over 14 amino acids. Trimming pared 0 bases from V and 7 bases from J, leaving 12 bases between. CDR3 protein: CASSQEGGSSGYTF. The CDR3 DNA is TGCGCCAGCAGCCAAGAAGGGGGTAGTTCTGGCTACACCTTC.

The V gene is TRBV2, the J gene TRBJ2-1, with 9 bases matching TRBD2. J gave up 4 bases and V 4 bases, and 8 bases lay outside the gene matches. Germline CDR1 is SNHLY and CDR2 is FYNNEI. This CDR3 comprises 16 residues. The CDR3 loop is CASSGYGLAGYNEQFF. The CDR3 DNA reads TGTGCCAGCAGTGGTTACGGCCTAGCGGGGTACAATGAGCAGTTCTTC.

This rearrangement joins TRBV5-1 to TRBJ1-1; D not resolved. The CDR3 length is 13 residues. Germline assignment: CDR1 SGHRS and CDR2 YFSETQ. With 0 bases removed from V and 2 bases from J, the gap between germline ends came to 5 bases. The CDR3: CASSLERNTEAFF. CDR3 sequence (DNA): TGCGCCAGCAGCTTGGAGCGAAACACTGAAGCTTTCTTT.

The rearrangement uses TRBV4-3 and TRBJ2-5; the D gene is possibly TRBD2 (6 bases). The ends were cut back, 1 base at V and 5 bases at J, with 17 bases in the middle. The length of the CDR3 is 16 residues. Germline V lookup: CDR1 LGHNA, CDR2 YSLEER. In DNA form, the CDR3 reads TGCGCCAGCAGCCAAGGAGGGACTCCCCAGCACGAGACCCAGTACTTC. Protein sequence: CASSQGGTPQHETQYF.

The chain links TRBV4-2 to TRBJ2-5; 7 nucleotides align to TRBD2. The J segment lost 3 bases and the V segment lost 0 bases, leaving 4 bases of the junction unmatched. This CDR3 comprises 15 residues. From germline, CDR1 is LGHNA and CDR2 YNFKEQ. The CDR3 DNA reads TGTGCCAGCAGCCAAGAGGCTACTAGCGAAGAGACCCAGTACTTC. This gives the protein CASSQEATSEETQYF.